The entry below describes one T cell receptor beta chain. These data come from a study of T cell responses to AZD1222 COVID-19 vaccine. The CDR3 runs to 18 residues. In germline, CDR1 is ENHRY, CDR2 SYGVKD. V was clipped by 6 bases and J by 0 bases; unmatched bases: 13. Clones were read by immunoSEQ multiplex PCR, and TCRdb kept only the in-frame ones, dropping some. The table has roughly 270,000 clones, 94% seen once. Second doses that came at about 4 or about 12 weeks were put together. The chain employs TRBV10-3 and TRBJ1-2; TRBD1 aligns across 10 bases. The receptor comes from an adult who received the AZD1222 COVID-19 vaccine. The sample here was peripheral blood, taken 28 days after the second AZD1222 dose. DNA of the CDR3: TGTGCCATCAGGAAGACAGGGGGCAAACCCCATTCTAACTATGGCTACACCTTC. Its translation: CAIRKTGGKPHSNYGYTF.